A selection of T cell receptor beta chains follows, all from one sample in a study of T cells after yellow fever vaccination. MiXCR was run by TCRdb on the 5' RACE reads, yielding one entry per CDR3 protein. The sample yields about 340,000 distinct CDR3 sequences, approximately 4% seen once. Source: PBMCs, taken 5 days after the yellow fever booster vaccination. These TCRs come from a man between 18 and 35 years old who received the YFV17D yellow fever vaccine. The CDR3 runs from the conserved cysteine through the conserved F or W. Fields, in order: clone size, J gene, D gene, V gene, CDR3 protein, CDR3 DNA. The D gene is left open where the match is weak. Clone sizes are given selectively: once, few, many, or a class where the clone is expanded.

few TRBJ2-3 TRBD1 TRBV5-4 CASSSADRVGATQYF TGTGCCAGCAGCTCCGCGGACAGGGTGGGAGCTACGCAGTATTTT
many TRBJ2-5 TRBD1 TRBV15 CATSRQTGVIKETQYF TGTGCCACCAGCAGACAAACAGGGGTTATTAAAGAGACCCAGTACTTC
many TRBJ2-4 TRBD2 TRBV25-1 CASSEGLAGGPQYF TGTGCCAGCAGTGAAGGACTAGCGGGGGGACCTCAGTACTTC
few TRBJ2-3 TRBD2 TRBV4-3 CASSIRTSGTDTQYF TGCGCCAGCAGCATACGGACTAGCGGCACAGATACGCAGTATTTT
NA TRBJ2-3 NA TRBV7-2 CASSPRTVTVTDTQYF TGTGCCAGCAGCCCTCGGACCGTGACAGTCACAGATACGCAGTATTTT
few TRBJ1-3 NA TRBV19 CASRQESSGNTIYF TGTGCCAGCCGACAGGAGAGCTCTGGAAACACCATATATTTT
few TRBJ1-2 NA TRBV4-3 CASSQDLGANYGYTF TGCGCCAGCAGCCAAGATCTTGGCGCTAACTATGGCTACACCTTC
few TRBJ1-2 NA TRBV10-3 CAISGFSYGYTF TGTGCCATCAGTGGATTCAGCTATGGCTACACCTTC
NA TRBJ1-1 NA TRBV9 CASSVGAFGISTEAFF TGTGCCAGCAGCGTAGGAGCTTTCGGTATTTCGACTGAAGCTTTCTTT
NA TRBJ2-1 NA TRBV5-5 CASSLEVVALYNEQFF TGTGCCAGCAGCTTGGAAGTGGTAGCGTTGTACAATGAGCAGTTCTTC
many TRBJ1-1 NA TRBV7-9 CASSPGHTEAFF TGTGCCAGCAGTCCAGGGCACACTGAAGCTTTCTTT
many TRBJ1-4 NA TRBV5-1 CASSWTVATNEKLFF TGCGCCAGCAGTTGGACCGTTGCAACTAATGAAAAACTGTTTTTT
NA TRBJ1-6 NA TRBV7-8 CASSPSYSPLHF TGTGCCAGCAGCCCCTCCTATTCACCCCTCCACTTT
many TRBJ2-7 NA TRBV5-6 CASRGGLEQYF TGTGCCAGCAGGGGTGGGCTGGAGCAGTACTTC
few TRBJ1-3 NA TRBV6-6 CASRSGRFSGNTIYF TGTGCCAGCAGATCGGGGCGCTTCTCTGGAAACACCATATATTTT
many TRBJ2-1 TRBD1 TRBV6-2/TRBV6-3 CASSYPRTGELYNEQFF TGTGCCAGCAGTTACCCGAGGACAGGGGAGTTATACAATGAGCAGTTCTTC
NA TRBJ1-3 NA TRBV7-2 CASRALSGNTIYF TGTGCCAGCAGGGCACTCTCCGGAAACACCATATATTTT
few TRBJ2-5 TRBD1 TRBV6-5 CASSLGQGRSVTQYF TGTGCCAGCAGTTTGGGACAGGGTCGAAGTGTGACCCAGTACTTC
NA TRBJ1-2 TRBD1 TRBV5-1 CASSPGTGAYGYTF TGCGCCAGCAGCCCCGGGACAGGGGCCTATGGCTACACCTTC
many TRBJ2-5 NA TRBV7-9 CASSGGQGKETQYF TGTGCCAGCAGCGGAGGCCAGGGTAAAGAGACCCAGTACTTC
many TRBJ2-1 NA TRBV7-3 CASSQSRANDEQFF TGTGCCAGCAGCCAATCAAGGGCCAACGATGAGCAGTTCTTC
NA TRBJ1-6 NA TRBV11-2 CASSSYRALEYNSPLHF TGTGCCAGCAGCTCATACAGGGCGCTGGAATATAATTCACCCCTCCACTTT
NA TRBJ2-1 TRBD1 TRBV7-6 CASSFDRGRDEQFF TGTGCCAGCAGCTTCGACAGGGGGCGAGATGAGCAGTTCTTC
many TRBJ2-7 NA TRBV6-5 CASSYSIGGPAYEQYF TGTGCCAGCAGTTACTCCATCGGGGGGCCTGCCTACGAGCAGTACTTC